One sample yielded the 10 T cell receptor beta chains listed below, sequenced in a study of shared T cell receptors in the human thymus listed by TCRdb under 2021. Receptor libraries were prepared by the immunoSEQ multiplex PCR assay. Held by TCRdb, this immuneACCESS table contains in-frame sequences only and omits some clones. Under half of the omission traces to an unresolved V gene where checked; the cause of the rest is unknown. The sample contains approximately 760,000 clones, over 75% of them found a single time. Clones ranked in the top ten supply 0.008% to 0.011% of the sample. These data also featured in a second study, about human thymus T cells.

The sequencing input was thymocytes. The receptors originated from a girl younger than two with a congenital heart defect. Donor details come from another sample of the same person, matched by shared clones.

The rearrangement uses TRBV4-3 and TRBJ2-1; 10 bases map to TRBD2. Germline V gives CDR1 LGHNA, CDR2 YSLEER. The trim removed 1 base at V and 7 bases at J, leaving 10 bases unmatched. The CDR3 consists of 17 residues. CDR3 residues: CASSQGNQRGGGNEQFF. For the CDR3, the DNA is TGCGCCAGCAGCCAAGGAAACCAGCGGGGGGGAGGTAATGAGCAGTTCTTC.

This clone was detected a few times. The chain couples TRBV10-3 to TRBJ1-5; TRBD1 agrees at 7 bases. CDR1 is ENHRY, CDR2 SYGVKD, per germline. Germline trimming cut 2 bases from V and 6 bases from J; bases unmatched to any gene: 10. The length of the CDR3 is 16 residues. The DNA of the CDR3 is TGTGCCATCAGTGAGGTCAGGGGGATTAGTGGTCAGCCCCAGCATTTT. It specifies CAISEVRGISGQPQHF.

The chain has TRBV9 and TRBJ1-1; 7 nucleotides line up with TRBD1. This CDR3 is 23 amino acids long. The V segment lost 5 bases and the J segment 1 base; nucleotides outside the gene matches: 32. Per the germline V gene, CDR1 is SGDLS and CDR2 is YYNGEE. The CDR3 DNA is TGTGCCAGCAGTGGAACACCAACCTACAAAACAGGAAGACAGGGTATGGGGAACACTGAAGCTTTCTTT. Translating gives CASSGTPTYKTGRQGMGNTEAFF.

The DNA for the CDR3 is TGTGCCAGTAGCGAGACAGGGGACGAGCAGTACTTC. It specifies CASSETGDEQYF. This chain uses TRBV19 with TRBJ2-7, with 8 positions matching TRBD1. Germline trimming cut 6 bases from V and 5 bases from J; bases unmatched to any gene: 3. Germline CDR1 reads LNHDA; CDR2 reads SQIVND (reference sequence). The CDR3 totals 12 residues.

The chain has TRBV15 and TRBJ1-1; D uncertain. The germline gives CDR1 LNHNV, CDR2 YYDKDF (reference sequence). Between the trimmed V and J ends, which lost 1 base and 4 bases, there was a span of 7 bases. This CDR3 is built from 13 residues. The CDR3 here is CATSRVGGTEAFF. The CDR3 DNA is TGTGCCACCAGCAGAGTGGGAGGCACTGAAGCTTTCTTT.

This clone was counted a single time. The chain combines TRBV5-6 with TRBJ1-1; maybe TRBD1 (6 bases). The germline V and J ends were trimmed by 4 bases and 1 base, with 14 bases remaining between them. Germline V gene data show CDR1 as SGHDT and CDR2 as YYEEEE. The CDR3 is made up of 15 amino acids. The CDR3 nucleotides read TGTGCCAGCAGCCGTAACGACAGGACGAACACTGAAGCTTTCTTT. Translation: CASSRNDRTNTEAFF.

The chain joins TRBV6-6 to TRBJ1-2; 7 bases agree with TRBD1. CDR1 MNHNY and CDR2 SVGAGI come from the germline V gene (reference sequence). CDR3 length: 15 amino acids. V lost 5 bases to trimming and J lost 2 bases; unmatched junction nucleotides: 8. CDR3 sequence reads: CASSPRQTGNYGYTF. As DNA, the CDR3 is TGTGCCAGCAGTCCTCGCCAGACAGGGAACTATGGCTACACCTTC.

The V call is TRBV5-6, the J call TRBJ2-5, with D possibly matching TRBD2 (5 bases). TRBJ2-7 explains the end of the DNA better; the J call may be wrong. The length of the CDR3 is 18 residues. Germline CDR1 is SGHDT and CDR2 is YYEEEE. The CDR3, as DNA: TGTGCCAGCACCCCTCGGGGAAAGGATGGCACCTTTCCCTACGAGCAGTACTTC. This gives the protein CASTPRGKDGTFPYEQYF.

The CDR3 DNA reads TGTGCCAGCAGTTACGGGGACAGCAGGAACACTGAAGCTTTCTTT. It specifies CASSYGDSRNTEAFF. J is TRBJ1-1 and V is TRBV6-5, with 7 bases lining up with TRBD1. CDR3 length equals 15 residues. The trim removed 2 bases at V and 1 base at J, leaving 4 bases unmatched. Germline V gives CDR1 MNHEY, CDR2 SVGAGI.

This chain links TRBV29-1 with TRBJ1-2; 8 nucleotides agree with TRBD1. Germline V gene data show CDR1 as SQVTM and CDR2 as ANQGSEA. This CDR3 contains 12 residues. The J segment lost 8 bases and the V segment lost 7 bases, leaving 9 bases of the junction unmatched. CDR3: CSAKGQVEGYTF. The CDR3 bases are TGCAGCGCCAAGGGACAGGTCGAGGGCTACACCTTC.